The clone carrying this T cell receptor beta chain was picked up many times. The antigen remains unidentified. The data belong to a study of molecular identifiers for immune sequencing clone quantification. Notes on the study in general: Reports indicate spiked Jurkat TCR RNA from one cell could be found among some 980,000 naive cells.

Preparation methods for the bulk TCR libraries were those previously described, with listed TCR primers. TCRdb reprocessed the PCR reads via MiXCR and lists one record per CDR3 protein. The repertoire includes approximately 500,000 distinct CDR3 sequences, 25% of them detected once, and approximately 0.8% sits in the top ten. CDR3 size: 12 residues. V was pared by 5 bases and J by 15 bases, with 5 bases of the junction left unmatched. The germline CDR1 and CDR2 sequences are SEHNR and FQNEAQ (reference sequence). Naive CD8 libraries used roughly 17,000 to 1,100,000 sorted cells and 10%, 30% or 50% RNA.

This chain uses TRBV7-9 with TRBJ2-1, with TRBD2 matching over 12 bases. The sample taken for sequencing was naive CD8+ T cells from blood, with Jurkat cell RNA spiked in. Subset given: FACS-sorted CD8+CD4-CCR7+CD45RA+ naive T cells. The clonotype originates from a human donor in good health. Some libraries in this study had Jurkat cell RNA spiked in. The CDR3 nucleotides read TGTGCCAGCAGCCCACGGGGACTAGCGGGGTTCTTC. Its protein product is CASSPRGLAGFF.